The TCR beta chain described here comes from a study of shared clonotypes between healthy human individuals (dated by TCRdb to the early 2020s). With regard to the full study: A couple of women and a few men aged 18 to 49 years were included in the cohort. To increase sequencing depth and limit assay-specific biases, different laboratories used diverse techniques to prepare libraries and sequence TCR repertoires. To estimate repertoire size and how much clonotype sharing occurs between individuals, the study deeply sequenced the blood TCR repertoires of about five healthy adults. Leukapheresis yielded between about 0.94 and 8.9 billion PBMCs per donor.

The study at large found these results: Pairwise subsampling led to the expectation that sequencing depth would affect the degree of clonotype sharing among donors. Because the study included a small number of donors, the genetic and exposure-history diversity represented was limited. Only blood was sampled, and tissue TCR repertoires likely differ from those in blood.

The donors were healthy, HIV-negative adults who had no recently reported acute infections or vaccinations. Every donor was a Caucasian adult residing in Nashville, Tennessee, USA. For unsorted samples, tens of millions of PBMCs were counted, and genomic DNA was extracted using the QIAamp DNA Blood Mini kit. Blood was obtained by leukapheresis, after which PBMCs were separated by Ficoll-Histopaque density gradient centrifugation and cryopreserved in liquid nitrogen vapor phase. TCR CDR3 regions were amplified from genomic DNA by multiplex PCR using the deep immunoSEQ assay. Extracted genomic DNA from each cell subset was distributed evenly across all wells of several immunoSEQ 96-well plates, and each plate was treated as a replicate. For unsorted PBMC, each replicate PCR was loaded with 300 ng genomic DNA, equivalent to about 30,000 T cell genomes. Genomic DNA from unsorted PBMC was sequenced over ten immunoSEQ deep assay plates. The purified libraries were quantified using a Qubit 3.0 fluorometer, sized with a Bioanalyzer 2100, and then quantified again using the KAPA Library Quantification kit. A separate single-read 150-cycle Illumina NextSeq 550 flow cell was used to sequence each immunoSEQ 96-well plate. The authors' analysis ran thus. The immunoSEQ output contained only junctional sequences without quality scores, so filtering could not match that applied to full-length reads. Sequences were annotated with PyIR, a Python wrapper for IgBLAST v1.9, using IMGT germline references to assign V/J genes and CDR3. Reads with weak V/J assignments (E-value above 1e-6), missing CDR3, stop codons, out-of-frame junctions, or ambiguous translated residues were removed. V3J clonotypes were defined by identical inferred V gene, J gene, and CDR3 amino acid sequence. Percentage overlap between repertoires was calculated by dividing the number of shared unique clonotypes by the size of the smaller repertoire. Three approaches were used to assess repertoire richness: RTK rarefaction, the Chao1 estimator, and Recon v2.1 estimates of unobserved clonotypes. In TCRdb, the immuneACCESS table is reduced to in-frame sequences with V and J assigned. These tables do not hold every clone; where another copy was compared, an unresolved V gene accounts for under half, and the others remain unexplained. From that table come the V and J calls and clone size; the DNA was used to work out D and trimming. The sample contains 400,000 to 600,000 clones, over 60% of them found a single time. Around 12% of the sample rests with the top ten.

Germline trimming: 4 bases from V, 7 bases from J; junction bases outside gene matches: 9. There are 15 amino acids in the CDR3, from cysteine to phenylalanine inclusive. Of the read, only the CDR3 DNA is kept; its 45 bases are in frame from base 1. The germline V gene supplies CDR1 SGDLS and CDR2 YYNGEE. Worth noting for this clone: No antigen is known for it. No per-base quality is available; no much larger clone lies one base away.

Sequenced material: PBMCs. This sequence originates from a woman aged 35 to 49 in good health. Some clones in this sample may be carry-over from other donors' samples. The chain uses TRBV9 and TRBJ1-4; TRBD1 aligns with 8 central bases. The nucleotide sequence reads as follows: TGTGCCAGCAGCCCAGGTCAGGGGGCGGGTGAAAAACTGTTTTTT. Its product reads: CASSPGQGAGEKLFF.